These 19 T cell receptor beta chains were all obtained from the same sample, sequenced in a study of cytomegalovirus exposure and HLA in healthy donors. PCR used 60 Vbeta primers and 13 Jbeta primers. Clones were read by immunoSEQ multiplex PCR, and TCRdb kept only the in-frame ones, dropping some. Of 150,000 to 200,000 clones listed, 81% are singletons. The sample consisted of PBMCs. Receptors were obtained from a man aged 18-30 years in good health and CMV-seronegative.

The gene calls are TRBV6-4 and TRBJ2-1, with 13 bases lining up with TRBD2. The CDR3 has 16 residues. Germline CDR1 is MRHNA and CDR2 is SNTAGT. With 5 bases clipped from V and 2 bases from J, the junction kept 3 bases outside the gene matches. CDR3 coding DNA: TGTGCCAGCAGTAGACTAGCGGGAGGCCCCTACAATGAGCAGTTCTTC. Its translation is CASSRLAGGPYNEQFF.

The table lists this clone with a few counts. The rearrangement uses TRBV18 and TRBJ2-7; TRBD1 agrees at 10 bases. From germline, CDR1 is KGHSH and CDR2 LQKENI. The length of the CDR3 is 13 residues. V lost 5 bases and J lost 4; bases outside the gene matches: 2. As DNA, the CDR3 is TGTGCCAGCTCAAGGGACAGGGGTTACGAGCAGTACTTC. This encodes CASSRDRGYEQYF.

CDR3 DNA: TGTGCCAGCGGACTAGCGGGATTCTACAATGAGCAGTTCTTC. It is translated as CASGLAGFYNEQFF. The chain joins TRBV7-3 to TRBJ2-1; the match to TRBD2 covers 12 bases. This CDR3 has 14 residues. The germline gives CDR1 SGHTA, CDR2 FQGTGA. V lost 8 bases to trimming and J lost 3 bases; unmatched junction nucleotides: 2.

In its sample, this clone was seen once. The chain carries TRBV29-1 and TRBJ2-7; 9 bases line up with TRBD2. V was pared by 4 bases and J by 1 base, with 5 bases of the junction left unmatched. Germline V gives CDR1 SQVTM, CDR2 ANQGSEA. The CDR3 is 14 residues long. CDR3 sequence: CSVGREGGSYEQYF. The CDR3 DNA reads TGCAGCGTTGGGCGGGAGGGAGGGTCCTACGAGCAGTACTTC.

V usage is TRBV19 and J usage is TRBJ1-1, with D maybe TRBD1 (5 bases). Looked up from germline, CDR1 is LNHDA and CDR2 is SQIVND (reference sequence). CDR3 length equals 15 residues. Trimming removed 3 bases at V and 1 base at J, with 12 bases between. CDR3 coding DNA: TGTGCCAGTAGTATCGCTGGGGGGTGGAACACTGAAGCTTTCTTT. Translating it yields CASSIAGGWNTEAFF. Full variable domain (outside the CDR3, taken from reference TRBV19 and TRBJ1-1): DGGITQSPKYLFRKEGQNVTLSCEQNLNHDAMYWYRQDPGQGLRLIYYSQIVNDFQKGDIAEGYSVSREKKESFPLTVTSAQKNPTAFYLCASSIAGGWNTEAFFGQGTRLTVV.

V is TRBV7-2 and J is TRBJ2-3, with a tentative D call TRBD2 (6 bases). CDR3 length: 16 amino acids. Trimming took off 1 base at V and 2 bases at J, with 13 bases between the two ends. Germline CDR1 and CDR2: SGHTA and FQGNSA. CDR3 sequence reads: CASSLVSGVVTDTQYF. DNA for the CDR3: TGTGCCAGCAGCTTAGTCTCGGGGGTCGTCACAGATACGCAGTATTTT.

The chain recombines TRBV29-1 with TRBJ2-7; the D gene is possibly TRBD2 (6 bases). The V gene's germline CDR1 is SQVTM and CDR2 ANQGSEA. The length of the CDR3 is 11 residues. The V and J ends lost 4 bases and 3 bases respectively, with 7 bases between them. The CDR3 reads CSVGLVYEQYF. Written as DNA, the CDR3 is TGCAGCGTTGGACTAGTCTACGAGCAGTACTTC.

CDR3 loop: CASSVGDRGLNYGYTF. In nucleotides, the CDR3 is TGTGCCAGCAGCGTAGGGGACAGGGGGCTAAACTATGGCTACACCTTC. The chain is built from TRBV9 and TRBJ1-2; 12 bases agree with TRBD1. J was trimmed by 2 bases and V by 0 bases; bases with no gene match: 2. This CDR3 has 16 residues. Germline-derived CDR1 and CDR2 are SGDLS and YYNGEE.

This clone was found a few times. The J gene is TRBJ2-5, the V gene TRBV2; 8 bases are shared with TRBD2. Germline V gives CDR1 SNHLY, CDR2 FYNNEI. This CDR3 region has 12 residues. With 7 bases clipped from V and 4 bases from J, the junction kept 2 bases outside the gene matches. CDR3 region: CASTSGRETQYF. The CDR3 DNA reads as TGTGCCAGCACCAGCGGGAGAGAGACCCAGTACTTC. Full variable domain (outside the CDR3, taken from reference TRBV2 and TRBJ2-5): EPEVTQTPSHQVTQMGQEVILRCVPISNHLYFYWYRQILGQKVEFLVSFYNNEISEKSEIFDDQFSVERPDGSNFTLKIRSTKLEDSAMYFCASTSGRETQYFGPGTRLLVL.

The chain carries TRBV2 and TRBJ2-3, with D perhaps matching TRBD2 (5 bases). V was shortened by 6 bases and J by 2 bases, with 12 bases between the two germline ends. The V gene's germline CDR1 is SNHLY and CDR2 FYNNEI. The CDR3 extends over 14 amino acids. The CDR3 DNA sequence: TGTGCCAGCAGAAAAACGGGGTTCACAGATACGCAGTATTTT. Translation: CASRKTGFTDTQYF.

The rearrangement links TRBV5-1 to TRBJ2-1; the match to TRBD2 covers 12 bases. The CDR3 contains 16 residues. V lost 0 bases to trimming and J lost 9 bases; unmatched junction nucleotides: 7. Germline V lookup: CDR1 SGHRS, CDR2 YFSETQ. The CDR3 here is CASSLVASGRVSEQFF. CDR3 nucleotide sequence: TGCGCCAGCAGCTTGGTAGCTAGCGGGAGGGTTAGTGAGCAGTTCTTC.

To note about this clone: Germline is not matched at one junction end, which may reflect a read error. V is TRBV7-9 and J is TRBJ1-2; D is undetermined. This CDR3 region has 17 residues. Germline loops: CDR1 SEHNR, CDR2 FQNEAQ (reference sequence). CDR3 in DNA: TGTTCCAGCAGCTTAGGGTCCCCGGGATTCTCTAATGCTGGCTACACCTTC. Encoded protein: CSSSLGSPGFSNAGYTF.

The genes are TRBV19 and TRBJ1-3; the D gene is possibly TRBD1 (5 bases). V was trimmed by 4 bases and J by 4 bases, leaving 14 bases between them. The CDR3 extends over 15 amino acids. Germline V gene data show CDR1 as LNHDA and CDR2 as SQIVND (reference sequence). This CDR3 is CASSTGRGEGNTIYF. DNA of the CDR3: TGTGCCAGTAGTACCGGACGGGGGGAAGGAAACACCATATATTTT.

The chain employs TRBV2 and TRBJ2-7, with TRBD2 matching over 14 bases. Per the germline V gene, CDR1 is SNHLY and CDR2 is FYNNEI. The CDR3 covers 14 residues. The J segment lost 5 bases and the V segment lost 6 bases, leaving 3 bases of the junction unmatched. DNA of the CDR3: TGTGCCAGCAGCAGACTAGCGGGAGGGCACGAGCAGTACTTC. It codes for CASSRLAGGHEQYF.

The chain couples TRBV27 to TRBJ1-6, with TRBD1 as a possible D gene (5 bases). Trimming stripped 0 bases from V and 8 bases from J, with 20 bases between. The CDR3 has 18 amino acids. Germline V gives CDR1 MNHEY, CDR2 SMNVEV (reference sequence). The CDR3 DNA reads TGTGCCAGCAGTTTATCGACTATTTCGGGGGTTTTGGATTCACCCCTCCACTTT. The encoded protein is CASSLSTISGVLDSPLHF.

The chain uses TRBV9 and TRBJ2-1, with 9 bases identical to TRBD2. V was pared by 3 bases and J by 6 bases, with 13 bases of the junction left unmatched. Germline loops: CDR1 SGDLS, CDR2 YYNGEE. This CDR3 spans 17 amino acids. The CDR3 protein is CASSETLQAGGGNEQFF. CDR3 sequence (DNA): TGTGCCAGCAGCGAGACCCTCCAAGCGGGGGGTGGCAATGAGCAGTTCTTC.

DNA of the CDR3: TGTGCCAGCAGCCAATGGAGGGAGCAGTTCTTC. It encodes CASSQWREQFF. The rearrangement uses TRBV14 and TRBJ2-1; the D gene is possibly TRBD2 (5 bases). The CDR3 contains 11 residues. Germline-derived CDR1 and CDR2 are SGHDN and FVKESK. V was clipped by 2 bases and J by 10 bases, with 6 bases between them. The full variable domain, its missing parts supplied by reference TRBV14 and TRBJ2-1, is EAGVTQFPSHSVIEKGQTVTLRCDPISGHDNLYWYRRVMGKEIKFLLHFVKESKQDESGMPNNRFLAERTGGTYSTLKVQPAELEDSGVYFCASSQWREQFFGPGTRLTVL.

The chain couples TRBV5-1 to TRBJ1-1; 8 nucleotides align to TRBD1. CDR1 is SGHRS, CDR2 YFSETQ, per germline. Trimming removed 4 bases from V and 5 bases from J; junction bases left unmatched: 7. The length of the CDR3 is 14 residues. The CDR3 region is CASSQGQVGTEAFF. The CDR3, as DNA: TGCGCCAGCAGCCAGGGACAGGTCGGTACTGAAGCTTTCTTT.

The table lists this clone with a count of one. The chain uses TRBV4-2 and TRBJ1-2; 8 bases line up with TRBD1. CDR3 size: 16 residues. V gave up 7 bases and J gave up 0 bases; unmatched junction bases: 10. Germline V gene data show CDR1 as LGHNA and CDR2 as YNFKEQ. CDR3 sequence: CASTTTGDATNYGYTF. The CDR3 DNA follows: TGTGCCAGCACCACGACAGGGGACGCGACTAACTATGGCTACACCTTC.